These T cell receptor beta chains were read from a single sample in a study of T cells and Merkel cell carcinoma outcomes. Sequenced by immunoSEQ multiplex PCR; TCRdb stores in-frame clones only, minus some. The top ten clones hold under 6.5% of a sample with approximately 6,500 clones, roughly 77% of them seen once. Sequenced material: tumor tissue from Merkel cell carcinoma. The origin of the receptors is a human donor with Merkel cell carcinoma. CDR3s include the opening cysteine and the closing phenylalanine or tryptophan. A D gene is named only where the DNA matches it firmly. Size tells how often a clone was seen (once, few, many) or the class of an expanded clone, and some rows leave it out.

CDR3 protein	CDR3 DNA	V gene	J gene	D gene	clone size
CASSLMLANVLTF	TGTGCCAGCAGTCTCATGCTGGCCAACGTCCTGACTTTC	TRBV6-5	TRBJ2-6	.	.
CASFYSLAKNIQYF	TGTGCCAGCTTTTATTCACTAGCCAAAAACATTCAGTACTTC	TRBV13	TRBJ2-4	.	.
CASSREGHRNEKLFF	TGCGCCAGCAGCCGGGAGGGACACCGAAATGAAAAACTGTTTTTT	TRBV5-1	TRBJ1-4	.	.
CASAGESGYGYTF	TGTGCCAGTGCCGGGGAGAGTGGGTATGGCTACACCTTC	TRBV19	TRBJ1-2	.	.
CASSSTTGWTGELFF	TGTGCCAGCAGTTCTACTACAGGGTGGACCGGGGAGCTGTTTTTT	TRBV28	TRBJ2-2	.	.
CASARDRVNGYTF	TGTGCCAGCGCCCGGGACAGGGTGAACGGCTACACCTTC	TRBV9	TRBJ1-2	TRBD1	.
CASLSGEEAFF	TGCGCCAGCTTGTCAGGAGAGGAAGCTTTCTTT	TRBV10-2	TRBJ1-1	.	.
CASSSPARDAFF	TGTGCCAGCAGTTCCCCCGCCAGGGACGCTTTCTTT	TRBV28	TRBJ1-1	.	.
CATSRENPRRDTDTQYF	TGTGCCACCAGCAGAGAAAACCCCAGGAGGGACACAGATACGCAGTATTTT	TRBV15	TRBJ2-3	.	.
CASSRTRNQPQHF	TGTGCCAGCAGCCGTACAAGAAATCAGCCCCAGCATTTT	TRBV27	TRBJ1-5	.	few
CSVEQQGAVNTEAFF	TGCAGCGTTGAACAACAGGGAGCGGTGAACACTGAAGCTTTCTTT	TRBV29-1	TRBJ1-1	.	.
CASSWLAAGTDTQYF	TGTGCCAGCAGCTGGTTAGCGGCGGGCACAGATACGCAGTATTTT	TRBV11-1	TRBJ2-3	.	.
CASSLKTGVFGQPQHF	TGCGCCAGCAGCTTAAAAACAGGGGTTTTCGGCCAGCCCCAGCATTTT	TRBV5-1	TRBJ1-5	TRBD1	.
CASSVDSWSYEQYF	TGTGCCAGCAGTGTGGACAGCTGGTCCTACGAGCAGTACTTC	TRBV6-5	TRBJ2-7	.	.
CASSSAGTDRAFF	TGTGCCAGCAGTTCAGCAGGGACTGATAGAGCTTTCTTT	TRBV6-5	TRBJ1-1	.	.
CASSQGRGADSYEQYF	TGCGCCAGCAGCCAGGGTAGGGGGGCCGACTCCTACGAGCAGTACTTC	TRBV4-1	TRBJ2-7	.	.
CASHGAGGFYEQYF	TGTGCCAGCCACGGGGCGGGAGGGTTCTACGAGCAGTACTTC	TRBV6-5	TRBJ2-7	TRBD2	.
CASSLASGGPPSYNEQFF	TGTGCCAGCAGCTTGGCTAGCGGAGGCCCACCCTCCTACAATGAGCAGTTCTTC	TRBV5-4	TRBJ2-1	TRBD2	.
CASRKGGDTEAFF	TGCGCCAGTAGGAAGGGAGGTGACACTGAAGCTTTCTTT	TRBV5-1	TRBJ1-1	.	.
CASSLYGNTEAFF	TGTGCCAGCTCTCTGTACGGGAACACTGAAGCTTTCTTT	TRBV2	TRBJ1-1	.	.
CASSHRGNYEQYF	TGTGCCAGCAGCCACAGGGGGAACTACGAGCAGTACTTC	TRBV13	TRBJ2-7	TRBD1	.
CASSPQDRGKYGYTF	TGTGCCAGCTCACCACAGGACAGGGGCAAATATGGCTACACCTTC	TRBV18	TRBJ1-2	TRBD1	.
CASSEDRNQPQHF	TGTGCCAGCAGTGAGGACCGAAATCAGCCCCAGCATTTT	TRBV27	TRBJ1-5	.	.
CASRGQGETYGYTF	TGTGCCAGCAGAGGGCAGGGGGAAACCTATGGCTACACCTTC	TRBV9	TRBJ1-2	TRBD1	.
CASRDTGREFEQFF	TGTGCCAGCAGAGACACCGGGCGGGAGTTTGAGCAGTTCTTC	TRBV27	TRBJ2-1	TRBD2	.
CASSQSPSYGYTF	TGCGCCAGCAGTCAATCGCCCAGCTATGGCTACACCTTC	TRBV23-1	TRBJ1-2	.	.
CASSLPRRRYNTEAFF	TGCGCCAGCAGCTTGCCACGACGGAGGTACAACACTGAAGCTTTCTTT	TRBV5-1	TRBJ1-1	.	.
CATDRGRQPQHF	TGTGCCACCGACAGGGGAAGGCAGCCCCAGCATTTT	TRBV6-6	TRBJ1-5	TRBD1	.
CASSLTGGSYYGYTF	TGTGCCAGCTCACTAACAGGGGGCTCCTACTATGGCTACACCTTC	TRBV18	TRBJ1-2	TRBD1	.
CASSTTSGRANEQFF	TGTGCCAGCAGCACGACTAGCGGGAGGGCCAATGAGCAGTTCTTC	TRBV6-6	TRBJ2-1	TRBD2	.
CASSLAPTDEQFF	TGTGCCAGCAGCTTAGCGCCGACGGATGAGCAATTCTTC	TRBV7-8	TRBJ2-1	.	.
CASRGAYKQYF	TGTGCCAGCAGGGGGGCCTACAAGCAGTACTTC	TRBV28	TRBJ2-7	.	.
CASSLDLGPWNEQFF	TGCGCCAGCAGCTTGGACCTAGGCCCCTGGAATGAGCAGTTCTTC	TRBV5-1	TRBJ2-1	.	.
CASSIGPGELFF	TGTGCCAGTAGTATAGGGCCCGGGGAGCTGTTTTTT	TRBV19	TRBJ2-2	.	.
CANSLGQDYSYEQYF	TGCGCCAACAGCTTGGGACAGGATTACTCCTACGAGCAATACTTC	TRBV5-1	TRBJ2-7	TRBD1	.
CASAPFRGPETQYF	TGTGCCAGCGCACCATTTCGGGGGCCGGAGACCCAGTACTTC	TRBV9	TRBJ2-5	.	.
CASSWTQDRANSYNSPLHF	TGTGCCAGCAGCTGGACTCAGGACAGGGCCAACTCCTATAATTCACCCCTCCACTTT	TRBV5-4	TRBJ1-6	TRBD1	.
CASSLAGNGYTF	TGTGCCAGCAGTTTAGCGGGGAACGGCTACACCTTC	TRBV28	TRBJ1-2	.	.
CASSSGRENTIYF	TGTGCCAGCAGTTCGGGACGCGAAAACACCATATATTTT	TRBV27	TRBJ1-3	.	.
CASSSEGLPSNQPQHF	TGTGCCAGCTCCTCAGAGGGACTCCCAAGCAATCAGCCCCAACATTTT	TRBV18	TRBJ1-5	.	.
CATSRGITYEQYF	TGTGCCACCAGCAGAGGGATAACCTACGAGCAGTACTTC	TRBV15	TRBJ2-7	.	.
CASSRPGTSGTDTQYF	TGTGCCAGCAGCCGCCCCGGGACTAGCGGCACAGATACGCAGTATTTT	TRBV5-5	TRBJ2-3	TRBD2	.
CASSMGEGHSYNEQFF	TGTGCCAGTAGTATGGGGGAGGGCCACTCCTACAATGAGCAGTTCTTC	TRBV19	TRBJ2-1	TRBD2	few
CASSPWGTEETQYF	TGTGCCAGCAGTCCCTGGGGGACTGAAGAGACCCAGTACTTC	TRBV7-9	TRBJ2-5	.	.
CASSTNRATNEKLFF	TGTGCCAGCAGTACAAACAGGGCAACTAATGAAAAACTGTTTTTT	TRBV6-1	TRBJ1-4	.	.
CASSPQGLDYGYTF	TGTGCCAGTAGTCCACAGGGACTTGATTATGGCTACACCTTC	TRBV19	TRBJ1-2	.	.
CASSKETQYF	TGTGCCAGCTCAAAAGAGACCCAGTACTTC	TRBV27	TRBJ2-5	.	once
CASSEVAGTPYEQYF	TGTGCCAGCAGTGAAGTGGCAGGGACCCCCTACGAGCAGTACTTC	TRBV6-1	TRBJ2-7	.	.
CASSIRGHTGELFF	TGTGCCAGTAGTATCAGGGGGCACACCGGGGAGCTGTTTTTT	TRBV19	TRBJ2-2	TRBD1	.
CASSPAGGGSSYEQYF	TGTGCCAGCAGTCCGGCCGGGGGCGGTAGCTCCTACGAGCAGTACTTC	TRBV27	TRBJ2-7	.	.
CASSQLLAGGPSKNIQYF	TGTGCCAGCTCACAGTTACTAGCGGGAGGGCCGTCCAAAAACATTCAGTACTTC	TRBV18	TRBJ2-4	TRBD2	.
CASSSKDGNEQFF	TGTGCCAGCAGCTCAAAGGACGGCAATGAGCAGTTCTTC	TRBV5-4	TRBJ2-1	.	.
CASSDGQLGEAFF	TGCGCCAGCAGCGATGGACAGCTCGGGGAAGCTTTCTTT	TRBV5-1	TRBJ1-1	.	.
CASSLGSRSQETQYF	TGTGCCAGCAGCCTCGGCTCTCGGTCGCAAGAGACCCAGTACTTC	TRBV5-4	TRBJ2-5	.	.
CASSLDRDRAHGYTF	TGTGCCAGCAGCTTAGACCGGGACAGGGCCCATGGCTACACCTTC	TRBV7-9	TRBJ1-2	TRBD1	few
CASSRLAGETQYF	TGTGCCAGCAGCAGACTAGCGGGGGAGACCCAGTACTTC	TRBV28	TRBJ2-5	TRBD2	.
CASSFPPLKSTDTQYF	TGTGCCAGCAGTTTCCCCCCGCTTAAGAGCACAGATACGCAGTATTTT	TRBV6-6	TRBJ2-3	.	.